This T cell receptor (beta chain) was sequenced in a study of T cell repertoires in cytomegalovirus infection. Study conclusions and caveats: Clonotypes of TCR beta that were HLA-C-restricted and CMV-specific dominated the ex vivo response. Identification of carriers of CMV plus the relevant HLA was achieved through cumulative public TCR beta family frequency.

TCRdb itself ran the reads through MiXCR, one entry per CDR3 protein. The table records roughly 500,000 distinct CDR3 sequences, 30% to 40% of them present only once. Remarks on this clonotype: Its target is unknown.

Germline assignment: CDR1 SGHRS and CDR2 YFSETQ. This CDR3 has 14 amino acids. The V gene lost 2 bases and the J gene lost 5 bases, with 11 bases spanning the gap. This chain uses TRBV5-1 with TRBJ2-1, with D perhaps TRBD2 (5 bases). This TCR was recovered from a human donor in good health (CMV status not recorded). Some clones in this sample may be carry-over from other donors' samples. The sequences come from cultured PBMCs, collected from culture after CMV antigen stimulation. In DNA, the CDR3 is TGCGCCAGCAGCTTTGAGCGGCTAGACAATGAGCAGTTCTTC. Protein sequence: CASSFERLDNEQFF.